Shown below are 14 T cell receptor beta chains from a single sample sequenced in a study of CD4 and CD8 cells across lung adenocarcinoma regions. TCRdb recomputed calls from the PCR reads with MiXCR, one row per CDR3 protein. The data show about 12,000 distinct CDR3 sequences, less than 70% seen once. Source material: CD8+ T cells from the margin of a lung tumor. The receptors shown here come from a female donor with lung adenocarcinoma. The CD4 and CD8 labels of this study may be unreliable.

This clonotype has a handful of counts. V is TRBV28 and J is TRBJ1-2; D is unresolved. V was trimmed by 2 bases and J by 2 bases, leaving 9 bases between them. Germline CDR1 reads MDHEN; CDR2 reads SYDVKM. The CDR3 runs to 14 residues. In DNA form, the CDR3 reads TGTGCCAGCAGTTTAGAGGGATGGAACTATGGCTACACCTTC. It is translated as CASSLEGWNYGYTF.

This clonotype was observed many times. V gene TRBV12-3 or TRBV12-4 combines with J gene TRBJ2-1, with 7 nucleotides matching TRBD1. The V gene end was trimmed by 5 bases and the J gene end by 4 bases; junction bases not matched to a gene: 8. The CDR3 runs to 15 residues. In nucleotides, the CDR3 is TGTGCCAGCAGTCCAGGGGACAGCAGATACAATGAGCAGTTCTTC. It encodes CASSPGDSRYNEQFF.

Notes on this clonotype: The junction departs from the called germline gene at one end, perhaps through a read error. The gene calls are TRBV7-6 and TRBJ2-6; 8 bases are a match to TRBD2. CDR1 and CDR2 (germline): SGHVS, FNYEAQ. CDR3 size: 19 residues. DNA of the CDR3: TGTGCCAGCAGCCCAACTCACGGGCGGGGGGTGTCAGGGGCCAACGTGCAGTCTTTC. Protein: CASSPTHGRGVSGANVQSF. The full variable domain, rest sourced from reference TRBV7-6 and TRBJ2-6, is GAGVSQSPRYKVTKRGQDVALRCDPISGHVSLYWYRQALGQGPEFLTYFNYEAQQDKSGLPNDRFSAERPEGSISTLTIQRTEQRDSAMYRCASSPTHGRGVSGANVQSFGAGSRLTVL.

J is TRBJ1-2 and V is TRBV27; 9 bases line up with TRBD1. Germline V gene sequence: CDR1 MNHEY, CDR2 SMNVEV (reference sequence). This CDR3 has 13 residues. Trimming at V came to 6 bases and at J to 5 bases, leaving 4 bases not matched to a gene. The CDR3 sequence: CASRTGGSYGYTF. The CDR3 nucleotides read TGTGCCAGCAGGACAGGGGGGAGTTATGGCTACACCTTC.

J is TRBJ2-1 and V is TRBV27, with 11 bases identical to TRBD2. V lost 5 bases to trimming and J lost 6 bases; unmatched junction nucleotides: 9. The CDR3 length is 16 residues. The germline V gene has CDR1 MNHEY and CDR2 SMNVEV (reference sequence). CDR3 loop: CASSARRLAGLNEQFF. CDR3 DNA: TGTGCCAGCAGTGCACGGAGACTAGCGGGACTCAATGAGCAGTTCTTC.

Here the CDR3 DNA reads TGTGCCAGCAGCCGGGGAGCTCACAACACTGAAGCTTTCTTT. It is translated as CASSRGAHNTEAFF. The V gene is TRBV11-1, the J gene TRBJ1-1; unclear D gene. With 5 bases removed from V and 2 bases from J, the gap between germline ends came to 12 bases. Germline V CDR1 and CDR2: SGHAT, FQDESV (reference sequence). There are 14 residues in the CDR3.

J is TRBJ1-2 and V is TRBV6-1; no reliable D call. Germline V lookup: CDR1 MNHNS, CDR2 SASEGT. CDR3 length: 12 residues. Trimming pared 2 bases from V and 3 bases from J, leaving 4 bases between. The CDR3 region has the DNA TGTGCCAGCAGTGAAAGGGACTATGGCTACACCTTC. Translating it yields CASSERDYGYTF.

This clonotype was counted at least ten times. The chain combines TRBV4-2 with TRBJ1-4, with TRBD1 as a possible D gene (5 bases). The CDR3 is 17 amino acids. Trimming removed 0 bases from V and 5 bases from J, with 16 bases in between. Per the germline V gene, CDR1 is LGHNA and CDR2 is YNFKEQ. CDR3 bases: TGTGCCAGCAGCCAAGAAGGGGAGGGTGGAAAGAATGAAAAACTGTTTTTT. This sequence encodes CASSQEGEGGKNEKLFF.

In this sample, this clonotype turned up many times. The rearrangement links TRBV6-1 to TRBJ2-4, with TRBD1 identical over 7 bases. Germline V CDR1 and CDR2: MNHNS, SASEGT. J lost 3 bases, V lost 6 bases, and 5 bases had no gene match. The CDR3 loop spans 14 amino acids. CDR3 nucleotide sequence: TGTGCCAGCAGACAGGGGACCCTCAAAAACATTCAGTACTTC. Its translation is CASRQGTLKNIQYF.

This clonotype occurred once. The genes are TRBV27 and TRBJ2-3; D perhaps matches TRBD1 (6 bases). The end of the DNA fits TRBJ2-7 better, so the J call may be wrong. Germline CDR1 reads MNHEY; CDR2 reads SMNVEV (reference sequence). The CDR3 consists of 14 residues. The CDR3 loop reads CAGRGGRDPDTQYF. The CDR3 coding sequence is TGTGCGGGGCGTGGGGGCCGTGACCCAGATACGCAGTACTTC.

Points on this clonotype: This may be a read error, as it is one base from a much larger clone. The V gene is TRBV6-5, the J gene TRBJ1-2; D is uncertain. The germline CDR1 and CDR2 sequences are MNHEY and SVGAGI. The CDR3 sequence is 14 residues long. The germline V and J ends were trimmed by 4 bases and 6 bases, with 15 bases remaining between them. This chain's CDR3 is CASSSGIADHGYTF. The DNA for the CDR3 is TGTGCCAGCAGTTCCGGGATCGCCGACCATGGCTACACCTTC.

This clonotype was seen ten or more times. This chain joins TRBV10-2 and TRBJ2-5; perhaps D is TRBD1 or TRBD2 (5 bases each). Trimming left V 2 bases short and J 5 bases short, with 18 bases between. Germline V gives CDR1 WSHSY, CDR2 SAAADI. The CDR3 loop spans 16 amino acids. CDR3 DNA: TGCGCCAGCAGTGAGCTTGGGGACCCAGTGGGGGAGACCCAGTACTTC. Amino acids: CASSELGDPVGETQYF.

This chain uses TRBV6-1 with TRBJ2-7; 11 bases are a match to TRBD1. The germline V gene has CDR1 MNHNS and CDR2 SASEGT. This CDR3 is 15 amino acids long. After removal of 6 bases from V and 3 bases from J, the junction contained 7 bases not matched to a gene. The DNA of the CDR3 is TGTGCCAGCAGCCTTGGACAGGGGGCACTCTACGAGCAGTACTTC. Translation gives CASSLGQGALYEQYF.

The J gene is TRBJ2-1, the V gene TRBV6-5; no clear D gene. The CDR3 covers 11 residues. Trimming stripped 4 bases from V and 7 bases from J, with 5 bases between. CDR1 and CDR2 (germline): MNHEY, SVGAGI. The CDR3 coding sequence is TGTGCCAGCAGTTCCCAAAATGAGCAGTTCTTC. Its protein product is CASSSQNEQFF.